Below are 26 T cell receptor beta chains sequenced from a single sample in a study of blood T cell repertoires in COVID-19. Profiled with immunoSEQ multiplex PCR; TCRdb holds only in-frame clones, not every one. Here the sample spans 300,000 to 350,000 clones, 91% being singletons. Source material: peripheral blood. The source is a woman between 18 and 30 years old who had recovered from COVID-19.

The chain employs TRBV6-5 and TRBJ2-1, with D perhaps matching TRBD2 (5 bases). The CDR3 has 15 amino acids. CDR1 is MNHEY, CDR2 SVGAGI, per germline. Trimming removed 2 bases at V and 0 bases at J, with 8 bases between. The CDR3 here is CASSYVATSYNEQFF. CDR3 DNA sequence: TGTGCCAGCAGTTACGTAGCGACCTCCTACAATGAGCAGTTCTTC.

This chain joins TRBV7-2 and TRBJ1-5, with a weak D call TRBD1 (5 bases). Trimming stripped 1 base from V and 6 bases from J, with 10 bases between. CDR1 SGHTA and CDR2 FQGNSA come from the germline V gene. The CDR3 is 14 amino acids. CDR3 in amino acids: CASSLVGPGQPQHF. The CDR3 DNA reads as TGTGCCAGCAGCTTAGTGGGGCCGGGTCAGCCCCAGCATTTT.

The V and J genes are TRBV29-1 and TRBJ1-4, with 9 bases fitting TRBD1. The CDR3 spans 12 residues. The V gene's germline CDR1 is SQVTM and CDR2 ANQGSEA. The V gene end was trimmed by 6 bases and the J gene end by 5 bases; junction bases not matched to a gene: 1. The CDR3 DNA reads as TGCAGCGTCGGGACAGGGAATGAAAAACTGTTTTTT. This codes for CSVGTGNEKLFF.

The V and J genes are TRBV5-4 and TRBJ2-5; TRBD2 agrees at 9 bases. Germline V CDR1 and CDR2: SGHNT, YYREEE (reference sequence). This CDR3 comprises 15 residues. Trimming cost V 4 bases and J 0 bases; bases outside gene matches: 4. DNA of the CDR3: TGTGCCAGCAGCCTGACTAGCGGACACCAAGAGACCCAGTACTTC. Translated: CASSLTSGHQETQYF.

V usage is TRBV5-1 and J usage is TRBJ2-1; 8 bases are a match to TRBD1. CDR3 size: 13 residues. The V segment lost 5 bases and the J segment 7 bases; nucleotides outside the gene matches: 5. Germline CDR1 SGHRS, CDR2 YFSETQ. In nucleotides, the CDR3 is TGCGCCAGCAGAGGTGACAGGGGTAATGAGCAGTTCTTC. Translating gives CASRGDRGNEQFF.

The chain recombines TRBV27 with TRBJ1-4; D is unclear. Trimming left V 6 bases short and J 7 bases short, with 9 bases between. The CDR3 has 12 amino acids. Germline V CDR1 and CDR2: MNHEY, SMNVEV (reference sequence). CDR3 in DNA: TGTGCCAGCAGATACGGAGCTGAAAAACTGTTTTTT. This codes for CASRYGAEKLFF. Variable domain in full (rest from reference TRBV27 and TRBJ1-4): EAQVTQNPRYLITVTGKKLTVTCSQNMNHEYMSWYRQDPGLGLRQIYYSMNVEVTDKGDVPEGYKVSRKEKRNFPLILESPSPNQTSLYFCASRYGAEKLFFGSGTQLSVL.

As concerns this clone: Other DNA sequences in this sample translate to the same CDR3. The V gene is TRBV29-1, the J gene TRBJ1-2; 7 bases agree with TRBD1. J lost 4 bases, V lost 6 bases, and 5 bases had no gene match. Germline values: CDR1 SQVTM, CDR2 ANQGSEA. There are 12 residues in the CDR3. The CDR3, as DNA: TGCAGCGTAGGGGACAGCTTCTATGGCTACACCTTC. This sequence encodes CSVGDSFYGYTF.

CDR3 sequence reads: CARPGGGNEQYV. For the CDR3, the DNA is TGTGCCAGACCCGGAGGAGGAAACGAGCAGTACGTC. This rearrangement joins TRBV6-7 to TRBJ2-7; D is perhaps TRBD2 (5 bases). TRBV6-7 is assigned to the ORF class and has an uncertain function. The CDR3 has 12 residues. Deletions cut 9 bases from V and 5 bases from J, with 14 bases between.

This rearrangement joins TRBV5-6 to TRBJ1-3; TRBD1 is a possible D gene (5 bases). CDR3 length: 15 residues. V shed 4 bases and J shed 0 bases, with 11 bases lying between them. Germline V gene sequence: CDR1 SGHDT, CDR2 YYEEEE. The CDR3: CASSPAGTSGNTIYF. The CDR3 DNA reads as TGTGCCAGCAGCCCTGCGGGGACCTCTGGAAACACCATATATTTT.

The chain links TRBV27 to TRBJ2-6, with TRBD1 matching 7 bases. The CDR3 contains 15 residues. Germline V gene sequence: CDR1 MNHEY, CDR2 SMNVEV (reference sequence). V shed 4 bases, J shed 2 bases, and the junction held 2 bases outside the gene matches. The CDR3 loop reads CASSSQGAGANVLTF. The CDR3 nucleotides read TGTGCCAGCAGTTCCCAGGGGGCTGGGGCCAACGTCCTGACTTTC.

CDR3 region: CASSSLAGKYNEQFF. The CDR3 region has the DNA TGTGCCAGCAGCTCGTTAGCGGGAAAATACAATGAGCAGTTCTTC. The chain recombines TRBV11-2 with TRBJ2-1; the match to TRBD2 covers 8 bases. CDR1 is SGHAT, CDR2 FQNNGV, per germline. The J segment lost 4 bases and the V segment lost 4 bases, leaving 6 bases of the junction unmatched. This CDR3 region has 15 residues.

The genes are TRBV20-1 and TRBJ1-1; D gene unclear. CDR3 size: 11 residues. Trimming shortened V by 0 bases and J by 8 bases, and 7 bases separated the two germline ends. Germline CDR1 reads DFQATT; CDR2 reads SNEGSKA (reference sequence). As DNA, the CDR3 is TGCAGTGCTAGAGATGAGTACGAAGCTTTCTTT. It is translated as CSARDEYEAFF.

This sequence joins TRBV5-1 and TRBJ2-1; TRBD1 aligns across 7 bases. This CDR3 is 16 amino acids long. From germline, CDR1 is SGHRS and CDR2 YFSETQ. After removal of 4 bases from V and 0 bases from J, the junction contained 7 bases not matched to a gene. This CDR3 is CASSHGQASSYNEQFF. The CDR3 coding sequence is TGCGCCAGCAGCCACGGACAGGCGAGCTCCTACAATGAGCAGTTCTTC.

This clone was seen a single time. CDR3 nucleotides: TGTGCCTGGAACAGGGCGAACACCGGGGAGCTGTTTTTT. This translates into CAWNRANTGELFF. This chain links TRBV30 with TRBJ2-2; D perhaps matches TRBD1 (6 bases). The CDR3 spans 13 residues. Trimming shortened V by 4 bases and J by 0 bases, and 6 bases separated the two germline ends. CDR1 and CDR2 from the germline V gene are GTSNPN and SVGIG (reference sequence).

This sequence joins TRBV4-1 and TRBJ1-5; the match to TRBD1 covers 7 bases. Trimming removed 1 base from V and 3 bases from J; junction bases left unmatched: 12. CDR3 length: 18 amino acids. The germline V gene has CDR1 MGHRA and CDR2 YSYEKL. CDR3 nucleotides: TGCGCCAGCAGCCAAGGCGTGATAAGACAGGGTAACAATCAGCCCCAGCATTTT. Translating it yields CASSQGVIRQGNNQPQHF.

This clone showed up just once. The rearrangement joins TRBV10-3 to TRBJ2-7; 8 positions agree with TRBD2. CDR3 length: 15 amino acids. Germline CDR1 and CDR2: ENHRY and SYGVKD. V trimming: 3 bases; J trimming: 0 bases; junction bases outside the gene matches: 4. The CDR3 DNA is TGTGCCATCAGTGAATTAGCGGGAAGCTCCTACGAGCAGTACGTC. Protein sequence: CAISELAGSSYEQYV.

The genes are TRBV11-3 and TRBJ1-1, with D possibly being TRBD1 (5 bases). Looked up from germline, CDR1 is SGHNT and CDR2 is YENEEA. The V and J ends lost 5 bases and 3 bases respectively, with 16 bases between them. This CDR3 has 15 residues. CDR3 coding DNA: TGTGCCAGCAGCCGTAGGTTGGTGGGGCACACTGAAGCTTTCTTT. Its protein is CASSRRLVGHTEAFF.

The CDR3 nucleotides read TGTGCCAGCACCCGCGGAGCCACCACAGATACGCAGTATTTT. As protein: CASTRGATTDTQYF. The chain has TRBV7-2 and TRBJ2-3; D ambiguous. The CDR3 loop spans 14 amino acids. CDR1 is SGHTA, CDR2 FQGNSA, per germline. The V end was cut by 7 bases, the J end by 2 bases, with 13 bases between. The whole variable domain, remainder taken from reference TRBV7-2 and TRBJ2-3, is GAGVSQSPSNKVTEKGKDVELRCDPISGHTALYWYRQSLGQGLEFLIYFQGNSAPDKSGLPSDRFSAERTGGSVSTLTIQRTQQEDSAVYLCASTRGATTDTQYFGPGTRLTVL.

The J gene is TRBJ1-2, the V gene TRBV6-5; D gene uncertain. Germline lookup yields CDR1 MNHEY and CDR2 SVGAGI. V dropped 9 bases and J dropped 5 bases, with 10 bases sitting between them. There are 11 residues in the CDR3. The CDR3 loop reads CASSIPYGYTF. The CDR3 DNA is TGTGCCAGTTCTATTCCGTATGGCTACACCTTC.

The V and J genes are TRBV29-1 and TRBJ2-3; 10 positions match TRBD2. Germline V gene lookup returns CDR1 SQVTM and CDR2 ANQGSEA. The CDR3 sequence is 20 residues long. Trimming removed 6 bases from V and 0 bases from J; junction bases left unmatched: 21. CDR3 nucleotides: TGCAGCGTGACCTCTTGGGAGCGGGAGGGCTTTAGAGGGAGCACAGATACGCAGTATTTT. It encodes CSVTSWEREGFRGSTDTQYF.

V is TRBV29-1 and J is TRBJ1-1, with D possibly TRBD1 on 6 matching bases. V lost 2 bases and J lost 4, with 14 bases in between. Germline assignment: CDR1 SQVTM and CDR2 ANQGSEA. This CDR3 spans 14 amino acids. The DNA for the CDR3 is TGCAGCGTTGAATCCGGGGGGCAGATCACTGAAGCTTTCTTT. Encoded protein: CSVESGGQITEAFF.

The J gene is TRBJ1-1, the V gene TRBV6-2 or TRBV6-3, with D possibly matching TRBD1 (6 bases). The CDR3 has 15 amino acids. In germline, CDR1 is MNHEY, CDR2 SVGEGT. The V end lost 2 bases, the J end lost 2 bases, and 12 bases lay between the germline ends. The CDR3 DNA reads TGTGCCAGCAGTTACGGGGGCACTCTTAACACTGAAGCTTTCTTT. This sequence encodes CASSYGGTLNTEAFF.

This clone was seen a few times. The V and J genes are TRBV21-1 and TRBJ1-5; the tabulated D call, TRBD1, remains unverified against the DNA. TRBV21-1 is shown as a pseudogene. CDR3 length: 17 residues. The CDR3 loop reads CASSKAWGLYSNQPQHF. For the CDR3, the DNA is TGTGCCAGCAGCAAAGCGTGGGGGCTTTATAGCAATCAGCCCCAGCATTTT.

This sequence joins TRBV10-2 and TRBJ2-3; 11 bases fit TRBD1. In germline, CDR1 is WSHSY, CDR2 SAAADI. The CDR3 is 13 residues long. V lost 6 bases and J lost 7; bases outside the gene matches: 3. This CDR3 reads CASRRTGGYTQYF. The CDR3 region has the DNA TGCGCCAGCAGAAGGACAGGGGGCTATACGCAGTATTTT.

The rearrangement uses TRBV20-1 and TRBJ1-1; a weak D match, TRBD1 (5 bases). The CDR3 totals 11 residues. The ends were cut back, 3 bases at V and 10 bases at J, with 12 bases in the middle. Germline V gene sequence: CDR1 DFQATT, CDR2 SNEGSKA (reference sequence). The CDR3 sequence: CSASYRGSAFF. CDR3 nucleotide sequence: TGCAGTGCTAGTTATCGGGGGTCAGCTTTCTTT.

There are a few counts of this clone. The V call is TRBV6-6, the J call TRBJ2-7; TRBD2 agrees at 11 bases. J was trimmed by 0 bases and V by 6 bases; bases with no gene match: 4. The CDR3 spans 15 residues. CDR1 is MNHNY, CDR2 SVGAGI, per germline (reference sequence). CDR3: CASRVTSGSSYEQYV. CDR3 bases: TGTGCCAGCAGAGTAACTAGCGGGAGCTCCTACGAGCAGTACGTC.